This record covers a single TCR beta chain. This clone was seen more than once but under ten times. The antigen it recognizes is unknown. No base qualities exist here, and no much larger clone lies one base off it. TCRbeta CDR3 regions were amplified from genomic DNA using the immunoSEQ Assay, a bias-controlled multiplex PCR. The paper's data handling went like this. Within the assay, amplification of reference gene primers was used to estimate how many nucleated cells each sample contained. To quantify the absolute abundance of each unique TCRbeta CDR3 rearrangement, sequence reads were collapsed and filtered. Productive Simpson clonality was computed per sample as the square root of Simpson's diversity index over productive rearrangements. The clones in this table, taken by TCRdb from immuneACCESS, are in-frame only. Not every clone is retained; where verified, under half of the shortfall comes from an unresolved V gene, and the cause of the rest is unknown. V and J calls and clone size are as listed in that table; D and trimming were resolved from the DNA. The sample table records 100,000 to 150,000 clones; approximately 82% of these occur just once. 5.9% of the sample rests with the top ten.

The CDR3, cysteine through phenylalanine, is 18 amino acids long. The CDR3 DNA has 54 bases and is translated from base 1. Compared with germline, V lacks 6 bases and J lacks 0 bases; bases without a gene match: 9. CDR1 and CDR2 are drawn from the germline V gene (reference sequence): MNHEY, SMNVEV. This sample was included in a study of blood T cell repertoires in COVID-19 (dated by TCRdb to the early 2020s). About the full investigation: Samples from collaborators originated in the United States, Italy and Spain and spanned both the acute and convalescent phases of COVID-19. The material from the prospective study consisted of cDNA or gDNA derived from T cells, B-cell-depleted T cells, or PBMCs. Deeply sampled blood TCRbeta repertoires from subjects exposed to, actively infected with, or recovered from COVID-19 were included in the dataset. The repertoires were released in a freely available public database meant as a resource for research on the immune response to SARS-CoV-2. Samples were obtained from the ongoing ImmuneRACE study (first 160 participants) and from roughly 1,300 subjects provided by 6 global collaborators. A de-identified subject ID, COVID-19 status, age in years and sex were almost always included in the sample metadata. Where HLA class I and class II types were available, the types were taken from metadata supplied by the sample provider, not from assay-based typing. Broader findings and caveats from the paper: The quantity of clinical and demographic metadata differed by source and by participant and was supplied without curation.

Whole blood was collected in K2EDTA tubes by collaborating institutions according to the institutions' own protocols. Collaborator samples were shipped for TCRbeta analysis as frozen whole blood, isolated PBMCs, or DNA extracted from either sample type. The V gene is TRBV27 and the J gene is TRBJ2-6, with 9 bases aligning to TRBD1. The sample taken for sequencing was peripheral blood. This clonotype was sampled from a man at least 80 years old with active or convalescent COVID-19. The DNA sequence is given as TGTGCCAGCAGCCGGGACAGGGTGACTCTCTCTGGGGCCAACGTCCTGACTTTC. It translates to CASSRDRVTLSGANVLTF.